This TCR beta chain was sequenced for a study of OX40 agonist ivuxolimab in advanced cancers. Across the whole study: About 40% of patients had received prior checkpoint inhibitor therapy. General study results and limits: On average, a greater number of expanded clones characterised CD8+ T cells relative to CD4+.

This clone came up once. Its specificity is not known. This table comes from immunoSEQ multiplex PCR, and its TCRdb copy is limited to in-frame clones, with some not included. The sample lists under 25,000 clones, roughly four fifths occurring once. The TCR comes from an adult with an advanced solid tumor such as melanoma, head and neck, liver or kidney cancer. Specimen: CD4+ or CD8+ T cells sorted from blood, collected in a trial of the OX40 agonist ivuxolimab.

CDR3 DNA sequence: TGTGCCATCAGCCGGGTGACAGGGGGTGACACTGAAGCTTTCTTT. Translation gives CAISRVTGGDTEAFF. The gene calls are TRBV10-3 and TRBJ1-1, with 9 bases aligning to TRBD1. The CDR3 extends over 15 amino acids. V shed 6 bases, J shed 3 bases, and the junction held 8 bases outside the gene matches. CDR1 is ENHRY and CDR2 is SYGVKD in the germline V gene.